This T cell receptor (beta chain) originates from a study of blood T cell repertoires in COVID-19. Study context: Specimens from acute and convalescent COVID-19 originated in the United States, Italy and Spain.

CDR3 size: 14 residues. Trimming took off 6 bases at V and 3 bases at J, with 11 bases between the two ends. Per germline, CDR1 SGHTA and CDR2 FQGNSA. The method was immunoSEQ multiplex PCR; TCRdb's version includes in-frame clones alone and lacks a portion of them. The table includes approximately 110,000 clones, around 83% detected once. The Seattle patients joined while their infection was active and were tracked longitudinally afterward. Material for sequencing was peripheral blood. This sequence joins TRBV7-2 and TRBJ2-2; possible D gene TRBD1, 6 bases. This receptor was obtained from an older woman with COVID-19, enrolled during active disease. CDR3 in DNA: TGTGCCAGCAGTTTTTACAGGGACACCGGGGAGCTGTTTTTT. Protein product: CASSFYRDTGELFF.